This T cell receptor (beta chain) was documented in a study of cytomegalovirus exposure and HLA in healthy donors. Study findings and constraints: A later analysis reportedly found that, within productive TCRs, an Asian-associated ancestry cluster had fewer N-insertions than the mean observed across the roughly 610 donors. In most subjects, TCR beta sequences reportedly gave accurate predictions of HLA-A and HLA-B alleles. Specificity of a few CMV-associated chains for CMV antigens was verified in vitro. Likely technical artifact: a cluster of highly shared sequence variants.

Primers: 60 Vbeta forward and 13 Jbeta reverse. Assay: immunoSEQ multiplex PCR; the TCRdb copy retains only in-frame clones and omits some. Altogether 180,000 or so clones are present, roughly four fifths being singletons, with the ten largest covering around 2%. This CDR3 is built from 17 residues. With V trimmed by 4 bases and J by 0 bases, 9 bases remained unmatched. CDR1 MNHEY and CDR2 SMNVEV come from the germline V gene (reference sequence). In the case of this clone: Its antigen remains unidentified.

The chain uses TRBV27 and TRBJ2-5; TRBD1 matches at 9 bases. Sequencing was performed on PBMCs. This sequence originates from a woman aged 25-40 years in good health and CMV-seropositive. Here the CDR3 DNA reads TGTGCCAGCAGTTCATATACCGGGACAGGGTACCAAGAGACCCAGTACTTC. Its protein is CASSSYTGTGYQETQYF.